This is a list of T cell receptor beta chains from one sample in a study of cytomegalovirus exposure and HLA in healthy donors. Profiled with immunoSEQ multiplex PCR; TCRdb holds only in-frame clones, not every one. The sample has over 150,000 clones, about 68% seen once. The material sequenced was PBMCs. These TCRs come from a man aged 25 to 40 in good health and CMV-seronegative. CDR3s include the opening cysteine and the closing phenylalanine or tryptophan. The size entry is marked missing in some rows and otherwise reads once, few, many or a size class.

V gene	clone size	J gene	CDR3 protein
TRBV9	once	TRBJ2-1	CASSADIEQFF
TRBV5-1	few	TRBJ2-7	CASSLVGAWEQYF
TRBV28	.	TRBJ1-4	CASSTGGARTNEKLFF
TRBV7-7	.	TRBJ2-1	CASSLHLGLAGGGPNEQFF
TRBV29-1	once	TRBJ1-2	CSVREGYGYTF
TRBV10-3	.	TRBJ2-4	CASGQQGQNIQYF
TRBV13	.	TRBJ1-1	CASSRGGDHGAFF
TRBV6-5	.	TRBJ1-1	CASTGQRSTEAFF
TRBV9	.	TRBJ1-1	CATSTGMNTEAFF
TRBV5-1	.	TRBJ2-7	CASSLAGTGYEQYF
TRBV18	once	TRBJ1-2	CASSHRDYGYTF
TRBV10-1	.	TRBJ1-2	CASSESKGGYTF
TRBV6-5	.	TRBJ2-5	CASSPPSLRRETQYF
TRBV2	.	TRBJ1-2	CASKENGAGYGYTF
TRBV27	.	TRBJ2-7	CASSPYRASSYEQYF
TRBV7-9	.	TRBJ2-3	CASSSGLAGATDTQYF
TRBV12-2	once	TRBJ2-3	CASRSKVAGGPAKPSTDTQYF
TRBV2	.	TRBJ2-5	CASSGEAGQETQYF
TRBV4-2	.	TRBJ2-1	CASSQSTGAGGYNEQFF
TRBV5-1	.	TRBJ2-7	CASSLGTGHREQYF
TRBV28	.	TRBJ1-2	CASSRPGQASYGYTF
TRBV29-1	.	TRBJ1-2	CSALRDKNYGYTF
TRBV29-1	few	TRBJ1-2	CSVPGQANYGYTF
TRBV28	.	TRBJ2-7	CASRTGQGSYEQYF
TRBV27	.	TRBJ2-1	CASSSYSSGGNNEQFF
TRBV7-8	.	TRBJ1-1	CASSLETGEAFF
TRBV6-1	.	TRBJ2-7	CASSLGHLIDEQYF
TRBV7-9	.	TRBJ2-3	CASTSPGFIDTQYF
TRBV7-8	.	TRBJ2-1	CASSLGQGTHNEQFF
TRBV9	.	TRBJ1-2	CASSVEEEGFDGYTF
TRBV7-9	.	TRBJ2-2	CASSSREGTGELFF
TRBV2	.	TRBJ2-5	CASKARGFETQYF
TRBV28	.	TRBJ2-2	CAMGTGGNTGELFF
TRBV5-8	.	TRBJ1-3	CASSPTGISGNTIYF
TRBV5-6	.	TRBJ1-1	CASSLDTGRRNTEAFF
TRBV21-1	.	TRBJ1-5	CASSTNRVDQPQHF
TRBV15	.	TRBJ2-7	CATSKGPFAGPYEQYF
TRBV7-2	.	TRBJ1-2	CASSPRSPGQGNGGYTF
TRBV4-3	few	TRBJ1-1	CASSQAGIATEAFF
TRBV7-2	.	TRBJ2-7	CASSFVQGLHEQYF
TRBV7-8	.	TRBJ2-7	CASSLSGTVYEQYF
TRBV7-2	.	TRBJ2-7	CASSASSGGAYEQYF
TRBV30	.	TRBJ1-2	CAWGPGGLNGYTF
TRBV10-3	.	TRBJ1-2	CAISGGQGIDGYTF
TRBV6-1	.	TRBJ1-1	CASSEGIRQGKGEAFF
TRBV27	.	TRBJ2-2	CASSLTLPTGGTGELFF
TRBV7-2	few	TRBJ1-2	CASSLGEAGGYTF
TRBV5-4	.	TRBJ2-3	CASSLEQGARSDTQYF
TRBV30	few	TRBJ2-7	CAWKKGQAFYEQYF
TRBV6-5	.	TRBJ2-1	CASSVTSSYNEQFF
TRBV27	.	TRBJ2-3	CASRAQGLGTDTQYF
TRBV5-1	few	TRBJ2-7	CAPSPGQGPSYGAYEQYF
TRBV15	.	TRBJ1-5	CATSRDLGVSNQPQNF
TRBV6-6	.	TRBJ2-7	CASSHELHYEQYF
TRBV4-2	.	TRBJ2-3	CASSPGDRSQDTQYF
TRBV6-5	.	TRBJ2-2	CASSYSRGVHTGELFF
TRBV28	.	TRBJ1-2	CASSLISGGYTF
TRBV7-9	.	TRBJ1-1	CASSEPYRGLTSDTEAFF
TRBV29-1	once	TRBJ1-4	CSAKTDRNNEKLFF
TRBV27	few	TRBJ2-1	CASSARKGAWNEQFF